The T cell receptor beta chain described here comes from a study of T cells after posttransplantation cyclophosphamide. Overall study findings and caveats: Donor-recipient repertoire similarity was low at 1-2 months, rising over year one. Recipient CMV seropositivity and CMV reactivation strongly tracked TRB clonality.

Assay: immunoSEQ multiplex PCR; the TCRdb copy retains only in-frame clones and omits some. This sample has 34,000 or so clones, each found more than once. This clone was seen at least ten times. As yet, its antigen is unknown. This CDR3 is 14 amino acids long. Germline CDR1 and CDR2: LNHDA and SQIVND (reference sequence). Trimming removed 6 bases from V and 6 bases from J, with 15 bases in between. This related bone marrow graft donor gave peripheral blood on the day of marrow donation. The TCR comes from a woman between 45 and 60 years old in good health and a related stem cell transplant donor. The chain couples TRBV19 to TRBJ1-5; TRBD1 is a possible D gene (6 bases). The sequencing input was PBMCs. The CDR3 is CASSPTGGGQPQHF. CDR3 nucleotide sequence: TGTGCCAGTAGCCCAACGGGGGGCGGTCAGCCCCAGCATTTT.